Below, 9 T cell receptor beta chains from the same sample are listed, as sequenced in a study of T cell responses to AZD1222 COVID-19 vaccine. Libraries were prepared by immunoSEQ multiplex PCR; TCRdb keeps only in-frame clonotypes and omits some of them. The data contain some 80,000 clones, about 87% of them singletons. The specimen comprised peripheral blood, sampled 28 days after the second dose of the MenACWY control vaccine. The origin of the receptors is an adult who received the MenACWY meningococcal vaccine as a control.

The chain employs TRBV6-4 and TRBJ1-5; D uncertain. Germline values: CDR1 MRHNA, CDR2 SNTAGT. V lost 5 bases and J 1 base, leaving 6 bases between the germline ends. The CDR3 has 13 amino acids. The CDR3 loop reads CASSPDSNQPQHF. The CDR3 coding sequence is TGTGCCAGCAGTCCCGACAGCAATCAGCCCCAGCATTTT.

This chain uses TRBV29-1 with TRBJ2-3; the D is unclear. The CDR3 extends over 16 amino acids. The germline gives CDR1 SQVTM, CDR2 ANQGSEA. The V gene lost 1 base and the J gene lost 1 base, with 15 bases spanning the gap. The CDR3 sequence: CSVEGLVARGTDTQYF. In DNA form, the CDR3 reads TGCAGCGTTGAAGGGTTGGTCGCCCGTGGCACAGATACGCAGTATTTT.

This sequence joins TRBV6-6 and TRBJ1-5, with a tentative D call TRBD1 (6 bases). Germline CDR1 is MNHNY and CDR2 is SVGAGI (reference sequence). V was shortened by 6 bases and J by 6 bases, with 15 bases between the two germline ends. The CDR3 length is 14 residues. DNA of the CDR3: TGTGCCAGCAGAAAAGAGGGGGTTGGTCAGCCCCAGCATTTT. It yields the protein CASRKEGVGQPQHF.

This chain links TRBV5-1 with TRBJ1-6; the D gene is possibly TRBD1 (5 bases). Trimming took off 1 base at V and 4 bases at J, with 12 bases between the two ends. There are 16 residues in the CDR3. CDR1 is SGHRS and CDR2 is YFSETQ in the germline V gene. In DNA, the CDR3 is TGCGCCAGCAGCTTGACGGGGGAACTATATAATTCACCCCTCCACTTT. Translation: CASSLTGELYNSPLHF.

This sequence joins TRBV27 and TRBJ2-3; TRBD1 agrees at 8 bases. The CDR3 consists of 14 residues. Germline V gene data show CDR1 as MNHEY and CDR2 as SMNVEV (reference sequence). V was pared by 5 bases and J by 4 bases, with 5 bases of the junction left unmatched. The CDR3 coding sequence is TGTGCCAGCAGTACCCGGACAGGGCCAGATACGCAGTATTTT. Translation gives CASSTRTGPDTQYF.

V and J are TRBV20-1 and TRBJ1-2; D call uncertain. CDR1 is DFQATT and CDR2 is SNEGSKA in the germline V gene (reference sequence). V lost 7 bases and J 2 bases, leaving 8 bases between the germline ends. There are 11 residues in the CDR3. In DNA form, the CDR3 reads TGCAGTGTGGAGGAGAACTATGGCTACACCTTC. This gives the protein CSVEENYGYTF.

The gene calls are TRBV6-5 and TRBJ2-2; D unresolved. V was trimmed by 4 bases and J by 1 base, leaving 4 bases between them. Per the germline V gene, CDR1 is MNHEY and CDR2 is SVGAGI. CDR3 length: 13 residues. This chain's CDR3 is CASSSGNTGELFF. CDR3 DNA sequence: TGTGCCAGCAGTTCTGGGAACACCGGGGAGCTGTTTTTT.

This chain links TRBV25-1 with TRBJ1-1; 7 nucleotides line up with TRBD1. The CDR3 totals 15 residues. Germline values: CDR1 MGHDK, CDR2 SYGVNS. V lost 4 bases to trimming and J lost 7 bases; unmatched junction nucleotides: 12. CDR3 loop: CASSGPTGSFNEAFF. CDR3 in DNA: TGTGCCAGCAGTGGACCGACAGGGAGCTTCAATGAAGCTTTCTTT. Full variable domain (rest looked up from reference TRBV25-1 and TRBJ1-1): EADIYQTPRYLVIGTGKKITLECSQTMGHDKMYWYQQDPGMELHLIHYSYGVNSTEKGDLSSESTVSRIRTEHFPLTLESARPSHTSQYLCASSGPTGSFNEAFFGQGTRLTVV.

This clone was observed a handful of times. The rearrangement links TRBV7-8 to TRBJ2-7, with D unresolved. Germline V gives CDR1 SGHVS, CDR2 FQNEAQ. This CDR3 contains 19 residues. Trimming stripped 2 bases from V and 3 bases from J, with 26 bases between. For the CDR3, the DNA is TGTGCCAGCAGCTTATTCGAAGGAAAGTTCAGAGGACGTAACTACGAGCAGTACTTC. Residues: CASSLFEGKFRGRNYEQYF.